A selection of T cell receptor beta chains follows, all from one sample in a study of T cells after yellow fever vaccination. TCRdb reprocessed the 5' RACE reads via MiXCR and lists one record per CDR3 protein. This sample yields 250,000 to 350,000 distinct CDR3 sequences, of which 3.5% to 4.5% are seen a single time; roughly a fifth belongs to the top ten. The specimen was PBMCs, collected 15 days after the yellow fever booster vaccination. The receptors here all came from a man aged 18 to 30 who received the YFV17D yellow fever vaccine. Both conserved end residues are part of each CDR3. Each record gives: clone size, J gene, V gene, D gene, CDR3 DNA, CDR3 protein. D genes are given only for firm matches. Not every row has a clone size; where given, it reads once, few, many or a size class.

size: once
J: TRBJ2-3
V: TRBV15
D: .
DNA: TGTGCCACCAGCAGAGATCCCAGGTTGAGGAGCACAGATACGCAGTATTTT
CDR3: CATSRDPRLRSTDTQYF

size: many
J: TRBJ1-1
V: TRBV7-9
D: .
DNA: TGTGCCAGCTACCCGGGACGGACCTCAACCACTGAAGCTTTCTTT
CDR3: CASYPGRTSTTEAFF

size: many
J: TRBJ2-5
V: TRBV7-2
D: .
DNA: TGTGCCAGCAGCTTAGCGCCAGGACGCTCGACCCAGTACTTC
CDR3: CASSLAPGRSTQYF

size: few
J: TRBJ2-3
V: TRBV5-6
D: .
DNA: TGTGCCAGCAGCTTGTGGCACGGCACAGATACGCAGTATTTT
CDR3: CASSLWHGTDTQYF

size: many
J: TRBJ2-5
V: TRBV20-1
D: .
DNA: TGCAGTGCTCAACCGGACAGAACCTTCCAAGAGACCCAGTACTTC
CDR3: CSAQPDRTFQETQYF

size: many
J: TRBJ2-4
V: TRBV5-1
D: TRBD1
DNA: TGCGCCAGCAGCTTGGACAGGGGAACGGCCAAAAACATTCAGTACTTC
CDR3: CASSLDRGTAKNIQYF

size: .
J: TRBJ2-7
V: TRBV4-1
D: .
DNA: TGCGCCAGCAGCCAAGATTCCCGCCCATACGAGCAGTACTTC
CDR3: CASSQDSRPYEQYF

size: .
J: TRBJ1-5
V: TRBV20-1
D: .
DNA: TGCAGTGCCACGACAGACAACAATCAGCCCCAGCATTTT
CDR3: CSATTDNNQPQHF

size: many
J: TRBJ1-2
V: TRBV4-2
D: .
DNA: TGTGCCAGCAGCCTTCATGATGACAGAGACTATGGCTACACCTTC
CDR3: CASSLHDDRDYGYTF

size: .
J: TRBJ1-1
V: TRBV12-3/TRBV12-4
D: .
DNA: TGTGCCAGCAGTTTTGTCCCCGGAGTGATGAACACTGAAGCTTTCTTT
CDR3: CASSFVPGVMNTEAFF

size: few
J: TRBJ1-1
V: TRBV7-2
D: TRBD1
DNA: TGTGCCAGCAGCTTAGCAGGGACAGGGAGTGAAGCTTTCTTT
CDR3: CASSLAGTGSEAFF

size: few
J: TRBJ2-5
V: TRBV6-6
D: .
DNA: TGTGCCAGCACCCTAGGCGGTGGGGAATTTGAGACCCAGTACTTC
CDR3: CASTLGGGEFETQYF

size: many
J: TRBJ1-5
V: TRBV6-1
D: TRBD1
DNA: TGTGCCAGCAGTGATCCGGGACAGGGCAAGAATCAGCCCCAGCATTTT
CDR3: CASSDPGQGKNQPQHF

size: few
J: TRBJ2-2
V: TRBV12-3/TRBV12-4
D: TRBD2
DNA: TGTGCCAGCAGCCCCTGGACTAGCGGGGGGCATGGCGGGGAGCTGTTTTTT
CDR3: CASSPWTSGGHGGELFF

size: many
J: TRBJ2-3
V: TRBV20-1
D: TRBD2
DNA: TGCAGTGCTGGAGGGACTAGCGGCACAGATACGCAGTATTTT
CDR3: CSAGGTSGTDTQYF

size: .
J: TRBJ2-6
V: TRBV9
D: .
DNA: TGTGCCAGCAGCGTAGTAGGGACTGGGGCCAACGTCCTGACTTTC
CDR3: CASSVVGTGANVLTF

size: many
J: TRBJ1-1
V: TRBV7-9
D: TRBD1
DNA: TGTGCCAGCAGCCAAGGACAGGGTGTCACTGAAGCTTTCTTT
CDR3: CASSQGQGVTEAFF

size: many
J: TRBJ2-5
V: TRBV7-9
D: TRBD2
DNA: TGTGCCAGCAGCCTCCTCCTAGCGGGGCCGGCCGAGACCCAGTACTTC
CDR3: CASSLLLAGPAETQYF

size: .
J: TRBJ2-3
V: TRBV7-3
D: .
DNA: TGTGCCAGCAGCCCCCGAGGGGCTGGAGGTACGCAGTATTTT
CDR3: CASSPRGAGGTQYF

size: few
J: TRBJ1-2
V: TRBV20-1
D: .
DNA: TGCAGTGCTAGACTTCCCGGGTCCCCTTATGGCTACACCTTC
CDR3: CSARLPGSPYGYTF

size: .
J: TRBJ1-4
V: TRBV4-3
D: TRBD1
DNA: TGCGCCAGCAGCCAAGACCCGGACAGGGGAGGAAAACTGTTTTTT
CDR3: CASSQDPDRGGKLFF

size: once
J: TRBJ2-5
V: TRBV2
D: TRBD2
DNA: TGTGCCAGCAGTACGACTAGCTTACAAGAGACCCAGTACTTC
CDR3: CASSTTSLQETQYF

size: few
J: TRBJ2-1
V: TRBV20-1
D: TRBD2
DNA: TGCAGTGCAGGCCACCAGCGGGGGGGCCCTTGGGGAGACAATGAGCAGTTCTTC
CDR3: CSAGHQRGGPWGDNEQFF

size: many
J: TRBJ2-7
V: TRBV7-3
D: .
DNA: TGTGCCAGCAGCTTAAACGGAGGCTACGAGCAGTACTTC
CDR3: CASSLNGGYEQYF

size: many
J: TRBJ2-3
V: TRBV6-2/TRBV6-3
D: .
DNA: TGTGCCAGCACCCCCGGGGTGGCGGGCACGCAGTATTTT
CDR3: CASTPGVAGTQYF

size: few
J: TRBJ1-5
V: TRBV6-2/TRBV6-3
D: .
DNA: TGTGCCAGCAGTTACTCGTTCGGCAGGGTGATCAATCAGCCCCAGCATTTT
CDR3: CASSYSFGRVINQPQHF

size: few
J: TRBJ2-3
V: TRBV5-4
D: .
DNA: TGTGCCAGCAGCTCTGGGGGGCGTGGAGATACGCAGTATTTT
CDR3: CASSSGGRGDTQYF